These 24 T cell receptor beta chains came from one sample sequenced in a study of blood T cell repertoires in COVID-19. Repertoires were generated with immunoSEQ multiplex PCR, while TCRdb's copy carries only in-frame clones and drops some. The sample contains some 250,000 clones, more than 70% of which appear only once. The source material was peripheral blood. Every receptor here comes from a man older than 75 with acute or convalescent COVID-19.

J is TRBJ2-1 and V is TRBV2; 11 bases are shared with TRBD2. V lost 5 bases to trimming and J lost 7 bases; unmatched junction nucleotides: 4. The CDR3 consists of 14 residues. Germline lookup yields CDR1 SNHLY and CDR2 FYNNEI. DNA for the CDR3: TGTGCCAGCAGTATAACTAGCGGGGGTAATGAGCAGTTCTTC. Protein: CASSITSGGNEQFF.

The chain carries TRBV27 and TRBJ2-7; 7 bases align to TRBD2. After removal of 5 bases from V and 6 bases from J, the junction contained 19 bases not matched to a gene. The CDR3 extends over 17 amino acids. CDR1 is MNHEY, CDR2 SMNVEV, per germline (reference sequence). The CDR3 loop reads CASSQLVGGPLGGEQYF. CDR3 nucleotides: TGTGCCAGCAGTCAGCTGGTGGGAGGGCCCTTGGGGGGCGAGCAGTACTTC.

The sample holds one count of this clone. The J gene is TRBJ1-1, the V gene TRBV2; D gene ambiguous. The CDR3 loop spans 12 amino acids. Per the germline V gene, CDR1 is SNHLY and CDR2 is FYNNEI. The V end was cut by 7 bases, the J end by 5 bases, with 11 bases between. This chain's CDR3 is CASIETRTEAFF. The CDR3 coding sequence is TGTGCCAGCATCGAAACGAGGACTGAAGCTTTCTTT.

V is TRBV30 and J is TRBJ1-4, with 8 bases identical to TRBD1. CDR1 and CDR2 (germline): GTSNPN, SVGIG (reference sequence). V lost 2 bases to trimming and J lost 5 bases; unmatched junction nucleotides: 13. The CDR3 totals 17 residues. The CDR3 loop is CAWSPNYRTGRNEKLFF. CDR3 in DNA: TGTGCCTGGAGTCCCAACTACAGGACAGGGAGGAATGAAAAACTGTTTTTT.

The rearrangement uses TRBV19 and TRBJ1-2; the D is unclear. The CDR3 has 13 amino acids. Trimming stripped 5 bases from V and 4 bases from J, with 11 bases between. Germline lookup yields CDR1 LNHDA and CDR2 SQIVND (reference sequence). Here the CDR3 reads CASSLTGSYGYTF. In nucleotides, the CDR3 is TGTGCCAGTAGTCTCACGGGGAGCTATGGCTACACCTTC. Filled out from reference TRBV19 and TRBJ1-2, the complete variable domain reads DGGITQSPKYLFRKEGQNVTLSCEQNLNHDAMYWYRQDPGQGLRLIYYSQIVNDFQKGDIAEGYSVSREKKESFPLTVTSAQKNPTAFYLCASSLTGSYGYTFGSGTRLTVV.

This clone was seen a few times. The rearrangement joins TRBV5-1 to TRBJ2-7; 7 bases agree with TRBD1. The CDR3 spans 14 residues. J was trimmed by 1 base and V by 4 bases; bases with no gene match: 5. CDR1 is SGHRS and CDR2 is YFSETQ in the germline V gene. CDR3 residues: CASSRGQASYEQYF. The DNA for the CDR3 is TGCGCCAGCAGCCGTGGACAGGCTTCCTACGAGCAGTACTTC.

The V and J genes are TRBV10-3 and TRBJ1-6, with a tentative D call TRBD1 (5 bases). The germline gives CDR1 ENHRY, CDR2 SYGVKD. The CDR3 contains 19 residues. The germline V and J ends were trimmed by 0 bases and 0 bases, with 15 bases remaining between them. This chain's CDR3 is CAISESGGARRSYNSPLHF. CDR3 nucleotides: TGTGCCATCAGTGAGTCAGGTGGGGCCCGTCGCTCCTATAATTCACCCCTCCACTTT.

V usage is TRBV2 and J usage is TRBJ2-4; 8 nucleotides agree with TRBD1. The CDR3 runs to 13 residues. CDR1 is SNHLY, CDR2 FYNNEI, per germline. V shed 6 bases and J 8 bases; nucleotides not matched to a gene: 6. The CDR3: CASRVSGGDIQYF. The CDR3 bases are TGTGCCAGCAGAGTATCAGGGGGCGACATTCAGTACTTC.

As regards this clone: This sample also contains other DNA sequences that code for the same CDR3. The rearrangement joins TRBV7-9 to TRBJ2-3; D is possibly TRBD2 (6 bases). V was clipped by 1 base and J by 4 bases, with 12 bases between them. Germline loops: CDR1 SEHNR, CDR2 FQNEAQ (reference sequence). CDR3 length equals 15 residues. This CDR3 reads CASSLGGALADTQYF. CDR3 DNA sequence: TGTGCCAGCAGCTTAGGCGGGGCCCTCGCAGATACGCAGTATTTT.

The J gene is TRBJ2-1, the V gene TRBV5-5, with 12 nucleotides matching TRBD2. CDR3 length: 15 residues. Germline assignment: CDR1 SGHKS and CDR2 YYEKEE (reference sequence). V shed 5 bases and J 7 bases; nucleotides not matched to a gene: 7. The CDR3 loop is CASRLTSGSMNEQFF. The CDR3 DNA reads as TGTGCCAGCAGATTGACTAGCGGGAGTATGAATGAGCAGTTCTTC.

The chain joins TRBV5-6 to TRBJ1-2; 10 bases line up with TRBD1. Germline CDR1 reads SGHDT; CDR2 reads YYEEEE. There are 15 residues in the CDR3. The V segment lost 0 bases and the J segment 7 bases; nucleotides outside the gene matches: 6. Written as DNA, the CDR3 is TGTGCCAGCAGCTTGGGGGACAGGGGAGAGAGTGGCTACACCTTC. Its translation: CASSLGDRGESGYTF.

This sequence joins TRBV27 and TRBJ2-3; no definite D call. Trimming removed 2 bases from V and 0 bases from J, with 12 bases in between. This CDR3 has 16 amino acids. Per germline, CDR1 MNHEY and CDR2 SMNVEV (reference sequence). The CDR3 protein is CASSLQARPSTDTQYF. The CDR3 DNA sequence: TGTGCCAGCAGTTTACAAGCGAGACCTAGCACAGATACGCAGTATTTT.

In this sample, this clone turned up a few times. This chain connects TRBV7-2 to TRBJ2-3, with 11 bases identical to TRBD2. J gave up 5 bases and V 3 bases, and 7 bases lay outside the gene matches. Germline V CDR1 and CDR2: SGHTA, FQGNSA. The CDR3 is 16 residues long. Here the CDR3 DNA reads TGTGCCAGCAGCTTTTTAGCGGGGGGGCCGGGAGATACGCAGTATTTT. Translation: CASSFLAGGPGDTQYF.

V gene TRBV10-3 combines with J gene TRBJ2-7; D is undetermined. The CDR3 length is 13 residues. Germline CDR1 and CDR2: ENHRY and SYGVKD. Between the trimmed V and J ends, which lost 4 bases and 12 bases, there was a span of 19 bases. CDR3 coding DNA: TGTGCCATCAGTGTTGGTAGACAAGATATGCCGTACTTC. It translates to CAISVGRQDMPYF.

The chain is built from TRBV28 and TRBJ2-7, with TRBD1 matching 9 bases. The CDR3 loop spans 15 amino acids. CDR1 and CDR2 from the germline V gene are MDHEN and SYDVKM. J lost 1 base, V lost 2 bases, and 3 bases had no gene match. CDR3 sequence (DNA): TGTGCCAGCAGTTTAACGGGACAGGGATCCTACGAGCAGTACTTC. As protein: CASSLTGQGSYEQYF.

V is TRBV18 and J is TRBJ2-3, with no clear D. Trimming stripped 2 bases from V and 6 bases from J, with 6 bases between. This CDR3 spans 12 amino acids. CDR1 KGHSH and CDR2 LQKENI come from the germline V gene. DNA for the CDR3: TGTGCCAGCTCACCAAAGGAGGATACGCAGTATTTT. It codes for CASSPKEDTQYF.

CDR3 sequence (DNA): TGCGCCAGCAGCTTGGATACTAGCGGGGGGGCGGCACCGGCAGATACGCAGTATTTT. Its translation is CASSLDTSGGAAPADTQYF. This chain joins TRBV5-1 and TRBJ2-3; 13 bases map to TRBD2. V was pared by 0 bases and J by 4 bases, with 11 bases of the junction left unmatched. Germline assignment: CDR1 SGHRS and CDR2 YFSETQ. CDR3 length equals 19 residues.

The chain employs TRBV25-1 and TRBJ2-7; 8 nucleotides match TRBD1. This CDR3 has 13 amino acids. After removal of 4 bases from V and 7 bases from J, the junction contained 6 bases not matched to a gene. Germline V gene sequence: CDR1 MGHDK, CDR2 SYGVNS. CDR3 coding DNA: TGTGCCAGCAGTGCAGACAGGGGACGGGAGCAGTACTTC. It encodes CASSADRGREQYF.

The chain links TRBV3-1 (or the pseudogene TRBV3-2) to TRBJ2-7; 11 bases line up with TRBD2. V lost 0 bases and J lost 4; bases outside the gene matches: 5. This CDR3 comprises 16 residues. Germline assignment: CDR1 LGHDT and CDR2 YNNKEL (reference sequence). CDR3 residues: CASSQEGTSGRYEQYF. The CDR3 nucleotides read TGTGCCAGCAGCCAAGAGGGGACTAGCGGAAGATACGAGCAGTACTTC.

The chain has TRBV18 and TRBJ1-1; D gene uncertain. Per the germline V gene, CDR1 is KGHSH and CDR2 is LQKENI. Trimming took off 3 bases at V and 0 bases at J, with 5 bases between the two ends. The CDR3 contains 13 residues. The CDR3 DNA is TGTGCCAGCTCACCGCGAGTGAACACTGAAGCTTTCTTT. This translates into CASSPRVNTEAFF.

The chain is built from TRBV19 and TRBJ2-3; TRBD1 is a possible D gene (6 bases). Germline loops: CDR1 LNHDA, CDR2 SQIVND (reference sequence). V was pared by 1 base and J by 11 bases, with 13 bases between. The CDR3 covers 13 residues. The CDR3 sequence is CASSIVLVGQQYF. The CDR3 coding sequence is TGTGCCAGTAGTATAGTCTTGGTGGGACAGCAGTATTTT. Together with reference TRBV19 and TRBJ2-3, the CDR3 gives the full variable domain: DGGITQSPKYLFRKEGQNVTLSCEQNLNHDAMYWYRQDPGQGLRLIYYSQIVNDFQKGDIAEGYSVSREKKESFPLTVTSAQKNPTAFYLCASSIVLVGQQYFGPGTRLTVL.

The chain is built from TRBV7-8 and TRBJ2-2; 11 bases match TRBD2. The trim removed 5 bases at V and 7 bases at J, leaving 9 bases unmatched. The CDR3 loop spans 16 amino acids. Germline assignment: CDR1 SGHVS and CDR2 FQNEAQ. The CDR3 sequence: CASSDSLAGEGGELFF. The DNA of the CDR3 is TGTGCCAGCAGCGACTCACTAGCGGGGGAGGGCGGGGAGCTGTTTTTT.

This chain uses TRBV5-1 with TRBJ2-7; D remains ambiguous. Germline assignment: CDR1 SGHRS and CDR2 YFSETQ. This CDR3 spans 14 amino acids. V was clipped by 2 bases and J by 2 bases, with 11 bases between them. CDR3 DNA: TGCGCCAGCAGCTTAGATGCACTAACCTACGAGCAGTACTTC. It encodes CASSLDALTYEQYF.

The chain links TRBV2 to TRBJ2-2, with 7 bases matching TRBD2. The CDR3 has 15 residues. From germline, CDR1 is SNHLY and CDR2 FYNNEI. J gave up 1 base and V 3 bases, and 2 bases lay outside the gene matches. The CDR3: CASSESSGNTGELFF. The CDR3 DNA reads TGTGCCAGCAGTGAGTCTAGCGGGAACACCGGGGAGCTGTTTTTT.